These 16 T cell receptor beta chains originate from one sample sequenced in a study of T cell responses to AZD1222 COVID-19 vaccine. Data came from immunoSEQ multiplex PCR; TCRdb stores just in-frame clones and leaves some out. The table records roughly 99,000 clones, about 90% of them present only once. The sequenced sample was peripheral blood, obtained on day 0 of AZD1222 vaccination. The receptors here all came from an adult in good health.

The CDR3, as DNA: TGTGCCATCCGACGGGTCGCGGGCGGGAAGCAGTTCTTC. Encoded protein: CAIRRVAGGKQFF. The chain carries TRBV6-5 and TRBJ2-1, with D maybe TRBD2 (6 bases). Germline values: CDR1 MNHEY, CDR2 SVGAGI. V was clipped by 10 bases and J by 11 bases, with 21 bases between them. There are 13 residues in the CDR3.

The gene calls are TRBV7-9 and TRBJ2-1, with 8 positions matching TRBD2. The length of the CDR3 is 16 residues. Losses at the gene ends were 5 bases for V and 1 base for J; bases not matched to a gene: 7. The germline gives CDR1 SEHNR, CDR2 FQNEAQ (reference sequence). The CDR3 region is CASSPQSGGSYNEQFF. CDR3 coding DNA: TGTGCCAGCAGCCCACAAAGCGGGGGTTCCTACAATGAGCAGTTCTTC.

The CDR3 region is CAIRANYGYTF. The CDR3 nucleotides read TGTGCCATCAGGGCTAACTATGGCTACACCTTC. The chain links TRBV28 to TRBJ1-2, with D possibly matching TRBD1 (5 bases). Germline V gene lookup returns CDR1 MDHEN and CDR2 SYDVKM. Between the trimmed V and J ends, which lost 10 bases and 0 bases, there was a span of 6 bases. The CDR3 runs 11 residues.

J is TRBJ1-2 and V is TRBV11-2; D unresolved. V dropped 0 bases and J dropped 4 bases, with 18 bases sitting between them. CDR1 is SGHAT, CDR2 FQNNGV, per germline. The CDR3 length is 17 residues. The CDR3 here is CASSLDNVGLASYGYTF. Here the CDR3 DNA reads TGTGCCAGCAGCTTAGATAACGTTGGGTTGGCTAGCTATGGCTACACCTTC. The full variable domain, its missing parts supplied by reference TRBV11-2 and TRBJ1-2, is EAGVAQSPRYKIIEKRQSVAFWCNPISGHATLYWYQQILGQGPKLLIQFQNNGVVDDSQLPKDRFSAERLKGVDSTLKIQPAKLEDSAVYLCASSLDNVGLASYGYTFGSGTRLTVV.

The chain carries TRBV4-2 and TRBJ1-1, with D maybe TRBD1 (5 bases). This CDR3 has 15 residues. Per germline, CDR1 LGHNA and CDR2 YNFKEQ. Between the trimmed V and J ends, which lost 1 base and 1 base, there was a span of 10 bases. CDR3 sequence: CASSQGQTENTEAFF. The CDR3, as DNA: TGTGCCAGCAGCCAAGGACAGACAGAGAACACTGAAGCTTTCTTT.

V is TRBV7-2 and J is TRBJ1-3; 7 nucleotides match TRBD1. CDR3 length: 15 residues. From germline, CDR1 is SGHTA and CDR2 FQGNSA. The trim removed 4 bases at V and 4 bases at J, leaving 7 bases unmatched. The DNA for the CDR3 is TGTGCCAGCAGCTGGGGACAGCTGTCGGGAAACACCATATATTTT. It yields the protein CASSWGQLSGNTIYF.

The V gene is TRBV9, the J gene TRBJ2-6; D call uncertain. The length of the CDR3 is 15 residues. Trimming took off 0 bases at V and 1 base at J, with 5 bases between the two ends. The germline V gene has CDR1 SGDLS and CDR2 YYNGEE. CDR3 nucleotide sequence: TGTGCCAGCAGCGTAGGCAGGTCTGGGGCCAACGTCCTGACTTTC. It translates to CASSVGRSGANVLTF. The whole variable domain, remainder taken from reference TRBV9 and TRBJ2-6, is DSGVTQTPKHLITATGQRVTLRCSPRSGDLSVYWYQQSLDQGLQFLIQYYNGEERAKGNILERFSAQQFPDLHSELNLSSLELGDSALYFCASSVGRSGANVLTFGAGSRLTVL.

The chain uses TRBV4-1 and TRBJ1-2; tentatively, D is TRBD1 (5 bases). Looked up from germline, CDR1 is MGHRA and CDR2 is YSYEKL. This CDR3 has 15 amino acids. Trimming pared 3 bases from V and 4 bases from J, leaving 15 bases between. For the CDR3, the DNA is TGCGCCAGCAGCCATCCCCCCCAGGGTACCTATGGCTACACCTTC. Residues: CASSHPPQGTYGYTF.

The chain links TRBV7-8 to TRBJ2-7, with 7 bases matching TRBD1. This CDR3 comprises 15 residues. The trim removed 3 bases at V and 4 bases at J, leaving 9 bases unmatched. Germline CDR1 reads SGHVS; CDR2 reads FQNEAQ. The CDR3 nucleotides are TGTGCCAGCAGCTTCGGTGGCAGGGGGTGGTACGAGCAGTACTTC. Translation gives CASSFGGRGWYEQYF. The entire variable domain, with the rest obtained from reference TRBV7-8 and TRBJ2-7, is as follows: GAGVSQSPRYKVAKRGQDVALRCDPISGHVSLFWYQQALGQGPEFLTYFQNEAQLDKSGLPSDRFFAERPEGSVSTLKIQRTQQEDSAVYLCASSFGGRGWYEQYFGPGTRLTVT.

This sequence joins TRBV4-3 and TRBJ2-2; no firm D call. Germline CDR1 LGHNA, CDR2 YSLEER. V lost 3 bases and J lost 2, with 7 bases in between. The CDR3 has 14 residues. The CDR3 DNA reads as TGCGCCAGCAGCCACCGATTTAACACCGGGGAGCTGTTTTTT. This gives the protein CASSHRFNTGELFF.

This chain joins TRBV30 and TRBJ2-7, with 9 bases identical to TRBD1. In germline, CDR1 is GTSNPN, CDR2 SVGIG (reference sequence). There are 15 residues in the CDR3. V lost 2 bases to trimming and J lost 3 bases; unmatched junction nucleotides: 8. Here the CDR3 DNA reads TGTGCCTGGAGTCACCCCGGGACAGGGAACTACGAGCAGTACTTC. Protein sequence: CAWSHPGTGNYEQYF.

This chain joins TRBV5-1 and TRBJ1-1; 7 bases line up with TRBD1. The CDR3 extends over 15 amino acids. V shed 0 bases, J shed 0 bases, and the junction held 2 bases outside the gene matches. In germline, CDR1 is SGHRS, CDR2 YFSETQ. CDR3 DNA: TGCGCCAGCAGCTTGGAAACAGGGGTGAACACTGAAGCTTTCTTT. This gives the protein CASSLETGVNTEAFF.

V is TRBV9 and J is TRBJ2-6, with D perhaps TRBD1 (6 bases). V was cut by 3 bases and J by 7 bases, with 26 bases left in between. The CDR3 has 19 residues. Germline values: CDR1 SGDLS, CDR2 YYNGEE. Written as DNA, the CDR3 is TGTGCCAGCAGCGGAACGACAGGATCCCGGGTGGGCCTAGCCAACGTCCTGACTTTC. It encodes CASSGTTGSRVGLANVLTF.

This clone has just one count. V and J are TRBV6-2 or TRBV6-3 and TRBJ1-2; 9 bases fit TRBD1. Germline CDR1 and CDR2: MNHEY and SVGEGT. The CDR3 extends over 16 amino acids. V was clipped by 5 bases and J by 4 bases; unmatched bases: 11. The CDR3 here is CASSVNTGQGIYGYTF. In nucleotides, the CDR3 is TGTGCCAGCAGTGTCAATACCGGACAGGGGATCTATGGCTACACCTTC.

This clone appeared a single time. The J gene is TRBJ2-1, the V gene TRBV5-1; 9 nucleotides align to TRBD1. The CDR3 has 16 residues. V lost 3 bases to trimming and J lost 1 base; unmatched junction nucleotides: 5. Per germline, CDR1 SGHRS and CDR2 YFSETQ. The CDR3 loop is CASSYTGGRSYNEQFF. In DNA, the CDR3 is TGCGCCAGCAGCTACACAGGGGGCAGGTCCTACAATGAGCAGTTCTTC.

This chain joins TRBV7-2 and TRBJ1-5; perhaps TRBD1 as D (5 bases). Trimming took 3 bases from V and 6 from J, leaving 12 bases between them. Looked up from germline, CDR1 is SGHTA and CDR2 is FQGNSA. The CDR3 totals 14 residues. The CDR3 nucleotides read TGTGCCAGCAGCTTCGGGGCAGGTGTTCAGCCCCAGCATTTT. This codes for CASSFGAGVQPQHF.